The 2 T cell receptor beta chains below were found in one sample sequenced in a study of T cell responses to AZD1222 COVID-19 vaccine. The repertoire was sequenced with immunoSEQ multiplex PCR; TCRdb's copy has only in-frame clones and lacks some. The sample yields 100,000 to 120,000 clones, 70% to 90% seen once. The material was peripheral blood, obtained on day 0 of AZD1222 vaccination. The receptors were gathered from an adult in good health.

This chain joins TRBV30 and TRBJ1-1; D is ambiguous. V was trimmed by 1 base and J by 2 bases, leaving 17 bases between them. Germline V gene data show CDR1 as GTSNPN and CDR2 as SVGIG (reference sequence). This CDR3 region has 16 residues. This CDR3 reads CAWSEFLRESNTEAFF. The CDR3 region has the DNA TGTGCCTGGAGTGAGTTTTTGAGGGAGTCTAACACTGAAGCTTTCTTT.

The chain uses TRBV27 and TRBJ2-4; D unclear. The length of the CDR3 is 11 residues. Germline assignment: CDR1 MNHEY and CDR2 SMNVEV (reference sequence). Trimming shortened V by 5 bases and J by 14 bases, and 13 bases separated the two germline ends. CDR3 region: CASSPAQREYF. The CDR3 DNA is TGTGCCAGCAGTCCTGCCCAAAGGGAGTACTTC.